Below are 12 T cell receptor beta chains sequenced from a single sample in a study of shared clonotypes between healthy human individuals. Naive-designated CD8 cells lacked CD45RO, were positively enriched for CCR7, and omitted terminally differentiated effector memory CD45RA+ cells. Sequenced by immunoSEQ multiplex PCR; TCRdb stores in-frame clones only, minus some. The data show 550,000 to 750,000 clones, about 91% seen once. Sequencing was performed on naive CD8+ T cells sorted from blood. The receptor source for this set is a man aged 25 to 40 in good health.

The chain recombines TRBV7-6 with TRBJ2-1; the D is unclear. The CDR3 runs 13 residues. The germline CDR1 and CDR2 sequences are SGHVS and FNYEAQ. V lost 0 bases and J lost 5, with 5 bases in between. CDR3 DNA sequence: TGTGCCAGCAGCTTAGCAGAGCACAATGAGCAGTTCTTC. Amino acid sequence: CASSLAEHNEQFF.

This rearrangement joins TRBV5-4 to TRBJ2-3, with D perhaps matching TRBD1 or TRBD2 (5 bases each). This CDR3 is 15 amino acids long. Deletions cut 3 bases from V and 0 bases from J, with 11 bases between. In germline, CDR1 is SGHNT, CDR2 YYREEE (reference sequence). The CDR3 nucleotides read TGTGCCAGCAGCTCCCCGGGACCTAGCACAGATACGCAGTATTTT. Its protein is CASSSPGPSTDTQYF.

The chain joins TRBV6-5 to TRBJ2-6; D gene uncertain. The CDR3 length is 14 residues. The V end was cut by 2 bases, the J end by 2 bases, with 4 bases between. Germline-derived CDR1 and CDR2 are MNHEY and SVGAGI. In nucleotides, the CDR3 is TGTGCCAGCAGTTACGGGGCTGGGGCCAACGTCCTGACTTTC. Amino acids: CASSYGAGANVLTF.

CDR3 DNA sequence: TGTGCCAGCAGCCCCCGGACTGGTCCGAACACCGGGGAGCTGTTTTTT. This codes for CASSPRTGPNTGELFF. The rearrangement joins TRBV7-8 to TRBJ2-2, with a tentative D call TRBD2 (5 bases). The V gene's germline CDR1 is SGHVS and CDR2 FQNEAQ. This CDR3 is 16 amino acids long. The V and J ends lost 5 bases and 0 bases respectively, with 13 bases between them.

This clone showed up many times. The chain uses TRBV27 and TRBJ2-6, with a possible D match to TRBD2 (6 bases). With 3 bases removed from V and 0 bases from J, the gap between germline ends came to 9 bases. Germline lookup yields CDR1 MNHEY and CDR2 SMNVEV (reference sequence). The CDR3 has 16 amino acids. CDR3 coding DNA: TGTGCCAGCAGTTTGGTCGGGGGCTCTGGGGCCAACGTCCTGACTTTC. Amino acids: CASSLVGGSGANVLTF.

The chain employs TRBV7-6 and TRBJ2-5; D is possibly TRBD1 (5 bases). This CDR3 comprises 14 residues. Trimming removed 1 base from V and 4 bases from J, with 10 bases in between. Per the germline V gene, CDR1 is SGHVS and CDR2 is FNYEAQ. CDR3 sequence (DNA): TGTGCCAGCAGCTTAGATGGGGCAGGAGAGACCCAGTACTTC. Amino acid sequence: CASSLDGAGETQYF.

V gene TRBV27 combines with J gene TRBJ2-3, with 9 bases fitting TRBD1. V shed 6 bases and J 4 bases; nucleotides not matched to a gene: 5. The CDR3 covers 14 residues. Per germline, CDR1 MNHEY and CDR2 SMNVEV (reference sequence). The DNA for the CDR3 is TGTGCCAGCAGGGGGACAGGGTATGCAGATACGCAGTATTTT. It is translated as CASRGTGYADTQYF.

V usage is TRBV9 and J usage is TRBJ1-4, with D perhaps matching TRBD1 (6 bases). CDR3 length: 15 amino acids. Trimming cost V 0 bases and J 5 bases, with 11 bases left between them. Germline-derived CDR1 and CDR2 are SGDLS and YYNGEE. In DNA, the CDR3 is TGTGCCAGCAGCGTAGGAGGGACACCGAATGAAAAACTGTTTTTT. Residues: CASSVGGTPNEKLFF.

This chain connects TRBV2 to TRBJ2-7, with 8 bases identical to TRBD1. With V trimmed by 3 bases and J by 4 bases, 8 bases remained unmatched. This CDR3 has 15 amino acids. The germline gives CDR1 SNHLY, CDR2 FYNNEI. The CDR3 DNA reads as TGTGCCAGCAGTGACCCGCAGGGGGCTGTATACGAGCAGTACTTC. Translation gives CASSDPQGAVYEQYF.

This clone came up a few times. The rearrangement uses TRBV7-9 and TRBJ2-5; D is undetermined. The CDR3 runs to 12 residues. The germline V gene encodes CDR1 SEHNR and CDR2 FQNEAQ (reference sequence). Trimming left V 4 bases short and J 5 bases short, with 8 bases between. The DNA of the CDR3 is TGTGCCAGCAGCTACCCGATTGAGACCCAGTACTTC. It is translated as CASSYPIETQYF.

The chain links TRBV10-2 to TRBJ2-5; D is unclear. Germline V CDR1 and CDR2: WSHSY, SAAADI. V was cut by 2 bases and J by 1 base, with 5 bases left in between. The CDR3 runs to 13 residues. CDR3 nucleotide sequence: TGCGCCAGCAGTGAGGAATTCCAAGAGACCCAGTACTTC. This sequence encodes CASSEEFQETQYF.

V gene TRBV6-1 combines with J gene TRBJ1-2, with 7 bases that match TRBD1. The CDR3 covers 15 residues. Germline assignment: CDR1 MNHNS and CDR2 SASEGT. Trimming at V came to 5 bases and at J to 1 base, leaving 7 bases not matched to a gene. The CDR3 protein is CASSFDREDNYGYTF. Written as DNA, the CDR3 is TGTGCCAGCAGTTTTGACAGGGAGGATAACTATGGCTACACCTTC.